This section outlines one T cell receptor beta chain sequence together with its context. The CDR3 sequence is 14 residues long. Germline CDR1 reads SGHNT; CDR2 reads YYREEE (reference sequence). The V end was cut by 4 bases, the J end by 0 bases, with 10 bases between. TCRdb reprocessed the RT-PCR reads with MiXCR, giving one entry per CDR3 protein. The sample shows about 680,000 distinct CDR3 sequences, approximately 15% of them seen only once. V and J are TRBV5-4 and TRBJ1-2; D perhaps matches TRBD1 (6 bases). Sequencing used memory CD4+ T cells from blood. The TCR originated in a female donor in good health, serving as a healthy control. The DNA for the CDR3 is TGTGCCAGCAGCGCCGGACAGACTAACTATGGCTACACCTTC. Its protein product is CASSAGQTNYGYTF.